This TCR beta chain was sequenced during a study of control samples from healthy donors and cancer patients. Measured with immunoSEQ multiplex PCR; TCRdb has only the in-frame clones, and not every one. The profile covers 140,000 or so clones, with roughly 90% appearing a single time and 4.9% taken by the ten largest. In this sample, this clone turned up once. The source of this sequence is a man aged 30 to 39 in good health. Sequenced input: blood.

The DNA for the CDR3 is TGTGCCAGTAGTGAGGTCTCCTCCTACAATGAGCAGTTCTTC. It is translated as CASSEVSSYNEQFF. The rearrangement joins TRBV19 to TRBJ2-1, with D unclear. Trimming removed 5 bases at V and 0 bases at J, with 8 bases between. The CDR3 runs 14 residues. The germline V gene has CDR1 LNHDA and CDR2 SQIVND (reference sequence).